Each of the 27 T cell receptor beta chains below was sequenced from the same sample in a study of blood T cells in healthy people across ages. Primers used in a second PCR of about 6 to 11 cycles were a sample-barcoded 5' primer and a J-beta primer mix. TCRdb re-called the 5' RACE reads through MiXCR, storing one row per CDR3 protein. The repertoire consists of 800,000 to 950,000 distinct CDR3 sequences, with around 29% occurring once and the leading ten covering around 9.6%. These data were also reused for a study on T cells of mothers and their children.

Material: blood. These receptors were collected from a woman aged 40 to 55 in good health.

This clonotype is a singleton in its sample. The rearrangement uses TRBV7-2 and TRBJ2-5, with D hard to call. Germline assignment: CDR1 SGHTA and CDR2 FQGNSA. This CDR3 contains 16 residues. Trimming left V 3 bases short and J 1 base short, with 15 bases between. CDR3 region: CASSFLGSTFQETQYF. CDR3 nucleotide sequence: TGTGCCAGCAGCTTTTTGGGGTCCACCTTCCAAGAGACCCAGTACTTC.

To note about this clonotype: One junction end does not reproduce the germline sequence, and a read error may be involved. The V call is TRBV18, the J call TRBJ1-5; 8 bases match TRBD1. CDR1 and CDR2 from the germline V gene are KGHSH and LQKENI. The CDR3 extends over 15 amino acids. In DNA form, the CDR3 reads TGTGCCAGCCCACCTACAGGGGGAAGGTATCAGCCCCAGCATTTT. Its protein product is CASPPTGGRYQPQHF. The variable domain in full, completed from reference TRBV18 and TRBJ1-5, reads NAGVMQNPRHLVRRRGQEARLRCSPMKGHSHVYWYRQLPEEGLKFMVYLQKENIIDESGMPKERFSAEFPKEGPSILRIQQVVRGDSAAYFCASPPTGGRYQPQHFGDGTRLSIL.

Only a few counts were recorded for this clonotype. J is TRBJ2-3 and V is TRBV3-1; D tentatively reads TRBD1 or TRBD2 (5 bases each). The V gene lost 2 bases and the J gene lost 6 bases, with 9 bases spanning the gap. Germline values: CDR1 LGHDT, CDR2 YNNKEL (reference sequence). The CDR3 has 13 residues. The CDR3 loop reads CASSQRDADTQYF. The CDR3 DNA reads as TGTGCCAGCAGCCAACGGGACGCCGATACGCAGTATTTT.

This rearrangement joins TRBV20-1 to TRBJ2-5; TRBD2 aligns across 9 bases. Germline CDR1 and CDR2: DFQATT and SNEGSKA (reference sequence). The CDR3 is 14 residues long. Trimming cost V 4 bases and J 3 bases; bases outside gene matches: 6. In nucleotides, the CDR3 is TGCAGTGCTACCTCAGTAGCGGGGGAAGAGACCCAGTACTTC. It translates to CSATSVAGEETQYF.

As concerns this clonotype: Possible read error: a much larger clone is one base away. The chain couples TRBV29-1 to TRBJ2-5; D is uncertain. The CDR3 runs to 15 residues. Germline CDR1 is SQVTM and CDR2 is ANQGSEA. Trimming took off 3 bases at V and 0 bases at J, with 14 bases between the two ends. Here the CDR3 reads CSVDRQTRNQETQYF. CDR3 bases: TGCAGCGTTGACAGGCAGACCAGAAACCAAGAGACCCAGTACTTC.

The chain uses TRBV14 and TRBJ2-5, with TRBD2 matching over 7 bases. The CDR3 is 16 residues long. The V segment lost 1 base and the J segment 2 bases; nucleotides outside the gene matches: 7. CDR1 SGHDN and CDR2 FVKESK come from the germline V gene. CDR3 in DNA: TGTGCCAGCAGCCAAGGGGAGGGGAGTTTTCAAGAGACCCAGTACTTC. Residues: CASSQGEGSFQETQYF.

This clonotype was seen a few times. The chain combines TRBV5-1 with TRBJ2-7; TRBD1 aligns across 8 bases. Per the germline V gene, CDR1 is SGHRS and CDR2 is YFSETQ. The junction had 4 bases not matched to a gene; V was cut back by 0 bases and J by 5 bases. This CDR3 has 14 residues. CDR3 bases: TGCGCCAGCAGCTTGGGACAGGGGCAGAACGAGCAGTACTTC. It translates to CASSLGQGQNEQYF.

To note about this clonotype: An end of the junction differs from the germline gene, which may be a read error. The gene calls are TRBV10-3 and TRBJ2-1, with D possibly called TRBD1 or TRBD2 (5 bases each). The CDR3 totals 16 residues. Germline CDR1 ENHRY, CDR2 SYGVKD. CDR3 sequence: CAITEGSRVSYNGQFF. The CDR3 coding sequence is TGTGCCATCACCGAGGGGTCCAGGGTATCCTACAATGGGCAGTTCTTC.

This clonotype was seen more than once but under ten times. V and J are TRBV3-1 and TRBJ1-5, with TRBD1 as a possible D gene (5 bases). V lost 1 base, J lost 6 bases, and 16 bases lay in between. The germline V gene encodes CDR1 LGHDT and CDR2 YNNKEL (reference sequence). CDR3 length: 16 amino acids. This CDR3 reads CASSQGEGTRGQPQHF. The CDR3 nucleotides read TGTGCCAGCAGCCAAGGCGAAGGAACGAGGGGTCAGCCCCAGCATTTT.

This clonotype was seen a handful of times. J is TRBJ2-5 and V is TRBV19; 11 bases are shared with TRBD2. Germline CDR1 is LNHDA and CDR2 is SQIVND (reference sequence). The CDR3 runs to 16 residues. V was pared by 3 bases and J by 2 bases, with 5 bases of the junction left unmatched. In DNA, the CDR3 is TGTGCCAGTAGTATCGCTAGCGGGGGGTCTCAAGAGACCCAGTACTTC. It encodes CASSIASGGSQETQYF.

This clonotype has at least ten counts. The chain has TRBV2 and TRBJ2-7, with D possibly being TRBD2 (6 bases). Trimming removed 0 bases at V and 1 base at J, with 10 bases between. CDR1 is SNHLY and CDR2 is FYNNEI in the germline V gene. This CDR3 contains 15 residues. CDR3 bases: TGTGCCAGCAGTGAAGCGGGGACTGGGTCCTACGAGCAGTACTTC. Encoded protein: CASSEAGTGSYEQYF.

The rearrangement joins TRBV5-1 to TRBJ1-1; 9 positions match TRBD1. After removal of 0 bases from V and 7 bases from J, the junction contained 10 bases not matched to a gene. CDR1 and CDR2 from the germline V gene are SGHRS and YFSETQ. This CDR3 has 16 amino acids. Written as DNA, the CDR3 is TGCGCCAGCAGCTTGGGCCCACAGGGGGCGAGCATTGAAGCTTTCTTT. It specifies CASSLGPQGASIEAFF.

In its sample, this clonotype was seen a few times. The V call is TRBV6-1, the J call TRBJ2-5, with D perhaps TRBD1 (6 bases). The CDR3 extends over 17 amino acids. The V end lost 7 bases, the J end lost 5 bases, and 26 bases lay between the germline ends. Germline CDR1 and CDR2: MNHNS and SASEGT. The CDR3 reads CASTPYWGPDLGETQYF. Written as DNA, the CDR3 is TGTGCCAGCACCCCCTACTGGGGGCCAGACCTAGGGGAGACCCAGTACTTC.

This clonotype was counted only a few times. The chain joins TRBV7-3 to TRBJ2-1; TRBD2 might be the D (7 bases). The CDR3 runs 16 residues. Germline V gene lookup returns CDR1 SGHTA and CDR2 FQGTGA. The germline V and J ends were trimmed by 5 bases and 0 bases, with 14 bases remaining between them. The CDR3 loop is CASSTIGGASYNEQFF. CDR3 sequence (DNA): TGTGCCAGCAGCACAATTGGGGGGGCCTCCTACAATGAGCAGTTCTTC.

The V and J genes are TRBV20-1 and TRBJ2-3, with 8 bases fitting TRBD1. Per germline, CDR1 DFQATT and CDR2 SNEGSKA (reference sequence). The ends lost 5 bases at V and 1 base at J; junction bases unmatched: 2. The CDR3 is made up of 13 amino acids. DNA of the CDR3: TGCAGTGCTGCGACAGGGGGCACAGATACGCAGTATTTT. It is translated as CSAATGGTDTQYF.

This clonotype was observed many times. The V call is TRBV28, the J call TRBJ2-7, with D possibly being TRBD1 (6 bases). The CDR3 has 16 amino acids. Trimming shortened V by 7 bases and J by 0 bases, and 19 bases separated the two germline ends. The germline V gene has CDR1 MDHEN and CDR2 SYDVKM. The CDR3 is CASIPATGQGSYEQYF. The CDR3 DNA reads as TGTGCCAGCATTCCCGCAACGGGACAAGGCTCCTACGAGCAGTACTTC. Supplemented by reference TRBV28 and TRBJ2-7, the full variable domain reads DVKVTQSSRYLVKRTGEKVFLECVQDMDHENMFWYRQDPGLGLRLIYFSYDVKMKEKGDIPEGYSVSREKKERFSLILESASTNQTSMYLCASIPATGQGSYEQYFGPGTRLTVT.

The chain links TRBV5-1 to TRBJ2-1, with 7 bases aligning to TRBD1. Germline V lookup: CDR1 SGHRS, CDR2 YFSETQ. This CDR3 has 12 amino acids. The V gene end was trimmed by 7 bases and the J gene end by 8 bases; junction bases not matched to a gene: 6. The chain's CDR3 is CASGGDRDEQFF. CDR3 sequence (DNA): TGCGCCAGCGGGGGAGACAGGGATGAGCAGTTCTTC.

This clonotype was detected only a few times. V gene TRBV12-3 or TRBV12-4 combines with J gene TRBJ1-2, with D unclear. V lost 9 bases to trimming and J lost 4 bases, with 18 bases between them. CDR3 length: 14 amino acids. The DNA for the CDR3 is TGTGCCAGTTCTTCCCTGGCAGGCCCCTATGGCTACACCTTC. Encoded protein: CASSSLAGPYGYTF.

Concerning this clonotype: A much bigger clone sits one base away, suggesting this may be a read error. The chain has TRBV29-1 and TRBJ2-1; 7 bases line up with TRBD1. Losses at the gene ends were 5 bases for V and 10 bases for J; bases not matched to a gene: 14. This CDR3 region has 14 residues. Germline values: CDR1 SQVTM, CDR2 ANQGSEA. CDR3 DNA: TGCAGCGTTCCCTCTCAGACAGGGCCAAACGAGCAGTTCTTC. Amino acids: CSVPSQTGPNEQFF.

The sample holds many counts of this clonotype. V is TRBV7-2 and J is TRBJ1-1, with 7 bases aligning to TRBD1. There are 15 residues in the CDR3. CDR1 is SGHTA and CDR2 is FQGNSA in the germline V gene. Trimming removed 5 bases from V and 1 base from J; junction bases left unmatched: 7. CDR3 protein: CASSRGDRRNTEAFF. The CDR3 DNA is TGTGCCAGCAGCCGCGGGGACAGACGGAACACTGAAGCTTTCTTT.

This chain uses TRBV29-1 with TRBJ2-5; no clear D gene. V gave up 0 bases and J gave up 5 bases, with 10 bases separating them. CDR1 and CDR2 from the germline V gene are SQVTM and ANQGSEA. The CDR3 runs to 13 residues. As DNA, the CDR3 is TGCAGCGTTGAAGACATAGCAGGCGAGACCCAGTACTTC. This translates into CSVEDIAGETQYF.

This clonotype has a handful of counts. The V call is TRBV10-3, the J call TRBJ2-7; 7 nucleotides match TRBD1. The CDR3 has 15 amino acids. Germline loops: CDR1 ENHRY, CDR2 SYGVKD. With V trimmed by 0 bases and J by 9 bases, 11 bases remained unmatched. CDR3: CAISESRDSILLQYF. In DNA, the CDR3 is TGTGCCATCAGTGAGTCTCGGGACAGCATACTTTTGCAGTACTTC.

The chain's CDR3 is CSARPGQANTEAFF. CDR3 sequence (DNA): TGCAGTGCTAGACCGGGACAGGCGAACACTGAAGCTTTCTTT. V usage is TRBV20-1 and J usage is TRBJ1-1; 8 nucleotides match TRBD1. Germline-derived CDR1 and CDR2 are DFQATT and SNEGSKA (reference sequence). CDR3 size: 14 residues. Unmatched junction bases numbered 3, after V lost 2 bases and J lost 1 base.

The chain combines TRBV12-3 or TRBV12-4 with TRBJ2-1; 7 bases map to TRBD1. The CDR3 totals 11 residues. Trimming removed 6 bases from V and 12 bases from J; junction bases left unmatched: 5. CDR3 amino acids: CASRATGPQFF. CDR3 nucleotides: TGTGCCAGCAGAGCGACAGGGCCGCAGTTCTTC.

This clonotype was counted a few times. The rearrangement links TRBV7-2 to TRBJ2-1; D is possibly TRBD1 or TRBD2 (6 bases each). Trimming took 1 base from V and 9 from J, leaving 13 bases between them. Germline V gene data show CDR1 as SGHTA and CDR2 as FQGNSA. This CDR3 comprises 14 residues. In DNA form, the CDR3 reads TGTGCCAGCAGCTTAGTACGGGGGCATAGTGAGCAGTTCTTC. It translates to CASSLVRGHSEQFF.

This clonotype was seen repeatedly, ten times or more. The rearrangement joins TRBV28 to TRBJ2-4; a possible D gene is TRBD1 (6 bases). TRBJ2-7 explains the end of the DNA better; the J call may be wrong. The germline gives CDR1 MDHEN, CDR2 SYDVKM. The CDR3 is 15 amino acids. CDR3 in DNA: TGTGCCAGTGACCGCAGGGGACAAACGGTATACGAGCAGTACTTC. Amino acid sequence: CASDRRGQTVYEQYF.

This clonotype was recorded a few times. This chain uses TRBV14 with TRBJ2-1, with 14 bases identical to TRBD2. CDR1 is SGHDN and CDR2 is FVKESK in the germline V gene. The ends lost 4 bases at V and 5 bases at J; junction bases unmatched: 7. The CDR3 is 17 amino acids. CDR3 region: CASSPLGTSGGNNEQFF. DNA for the CDR3: TGTGCCAGCAGCCCACTCGGGACTAGCGGGGGAAACAATGAGCAGTTCTTC.